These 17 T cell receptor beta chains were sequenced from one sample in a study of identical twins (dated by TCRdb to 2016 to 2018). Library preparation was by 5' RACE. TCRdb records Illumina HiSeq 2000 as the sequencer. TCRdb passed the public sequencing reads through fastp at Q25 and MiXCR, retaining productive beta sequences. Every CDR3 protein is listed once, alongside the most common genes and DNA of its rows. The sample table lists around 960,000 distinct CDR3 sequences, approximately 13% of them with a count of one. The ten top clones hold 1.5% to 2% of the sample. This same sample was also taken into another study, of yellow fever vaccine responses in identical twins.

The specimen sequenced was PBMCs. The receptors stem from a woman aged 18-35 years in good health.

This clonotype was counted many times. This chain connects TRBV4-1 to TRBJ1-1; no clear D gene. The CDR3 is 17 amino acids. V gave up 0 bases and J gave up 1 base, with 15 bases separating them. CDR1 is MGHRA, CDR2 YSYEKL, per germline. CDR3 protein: CASSQDFTPGRNTEAFF. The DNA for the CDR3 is TGCGCCAGCAGCCAAGATTTTACCCCGGGGAGGAACACTGAAGCTTTCTTT.

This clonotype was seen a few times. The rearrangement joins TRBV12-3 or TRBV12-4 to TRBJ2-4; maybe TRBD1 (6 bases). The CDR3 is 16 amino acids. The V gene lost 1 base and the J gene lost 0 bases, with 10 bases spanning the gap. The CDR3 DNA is TGTGCCAGCAGTTTAGGGGGACAATCAGCCAAAAACATTCAGTACTTC. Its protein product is CASSLGGQSAKNIQYF.

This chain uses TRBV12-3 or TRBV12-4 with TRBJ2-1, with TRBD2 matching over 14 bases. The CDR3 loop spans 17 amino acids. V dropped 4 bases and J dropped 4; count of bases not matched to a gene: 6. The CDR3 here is CASSSGLAGERYNEQFF. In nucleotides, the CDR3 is TGTGCCAGCAGTTCGGGACTAGCGGGAGAGAGGTACAATGAGCAGTTCTTC.

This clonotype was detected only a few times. CDR3 bases: TGTGCCAGCAGGGGGACAGGGGGATCCTACGAGCAGTACTTC. Its protein is CASRGTGGSYEQYF. The V call is TRBV2, the J call TRBJ2-7; 11 bases are a match to TRBD1. This CDR3 has 14 amino acids. V was clipped by 6 bases and J by 1 base; unmatched bases: 2. The V gene's germline CDR1 is SNHLY and CDR2 FYNNEI.

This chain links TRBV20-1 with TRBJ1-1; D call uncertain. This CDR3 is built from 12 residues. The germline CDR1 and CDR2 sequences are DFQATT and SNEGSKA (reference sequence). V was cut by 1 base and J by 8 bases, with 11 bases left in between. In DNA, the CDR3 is TGCAGTGCTAGAGCGGGCAGATTAGAAGCTTTCTTT. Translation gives CSARAGRLEAFF.

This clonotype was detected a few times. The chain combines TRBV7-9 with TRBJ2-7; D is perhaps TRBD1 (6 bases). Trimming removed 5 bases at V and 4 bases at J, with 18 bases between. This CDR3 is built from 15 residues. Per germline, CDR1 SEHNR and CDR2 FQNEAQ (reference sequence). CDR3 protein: CASSPLQGTPYEQYF. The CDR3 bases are TGTGCCAGCAGCCCCCTACAGGGAACCCCTTACGAGCAGTACTTC.

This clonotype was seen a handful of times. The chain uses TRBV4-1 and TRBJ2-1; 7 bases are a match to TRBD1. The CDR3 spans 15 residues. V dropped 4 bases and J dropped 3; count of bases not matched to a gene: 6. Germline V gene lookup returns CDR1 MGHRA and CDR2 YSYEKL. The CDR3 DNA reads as TGCGCCAGCAGCCTGAGGACAGGCTACTACAATGAGCAGTTCTTC. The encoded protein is CASSLRTGYYNEQFF.

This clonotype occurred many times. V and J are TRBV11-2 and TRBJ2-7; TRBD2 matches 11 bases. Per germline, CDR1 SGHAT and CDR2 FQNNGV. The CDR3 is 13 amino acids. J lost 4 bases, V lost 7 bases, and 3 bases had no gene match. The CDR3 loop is CASTSSGGYEQYV. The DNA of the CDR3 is TGTGCCAGCACTTCTAGCGGGGGGTACGAGCAGTACGTC.

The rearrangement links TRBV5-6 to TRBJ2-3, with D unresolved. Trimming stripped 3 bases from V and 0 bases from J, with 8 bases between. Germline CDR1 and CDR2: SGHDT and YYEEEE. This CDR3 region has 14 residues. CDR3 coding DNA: TGTGCCAGCAGCTCGATACAGAGCACAGATACGCAGTATTTT. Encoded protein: CASSSIQSTDTQYF.

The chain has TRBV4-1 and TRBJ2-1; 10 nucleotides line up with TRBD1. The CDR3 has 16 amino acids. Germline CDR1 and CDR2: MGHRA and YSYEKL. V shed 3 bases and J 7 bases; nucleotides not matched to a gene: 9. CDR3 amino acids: CASSQAGTGAENEQFF. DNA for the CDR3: TGCGCCAGCAGCCAGGCCGGGACAGGGGCTGAAAATGAGCAGTTCTTC.

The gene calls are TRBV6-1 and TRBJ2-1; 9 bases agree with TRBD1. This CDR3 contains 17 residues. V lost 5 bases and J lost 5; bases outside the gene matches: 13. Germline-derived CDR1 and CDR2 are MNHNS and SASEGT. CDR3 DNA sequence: TGTGCCAGCAGTCCACCGCTGGGACAGGGAAGAAACAATGAGCAGTTCTTC. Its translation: CASSPPLGQGRNNEQFF.

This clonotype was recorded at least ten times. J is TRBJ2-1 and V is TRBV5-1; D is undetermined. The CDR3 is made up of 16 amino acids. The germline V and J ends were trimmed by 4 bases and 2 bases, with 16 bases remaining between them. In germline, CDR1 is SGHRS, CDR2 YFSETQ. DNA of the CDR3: TGCGCCAGCAGCGAAGCCGGGCCTGTCGCCTACAATGAGCAGTTCTTC. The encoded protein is CASSEAGPVAYNEQFF. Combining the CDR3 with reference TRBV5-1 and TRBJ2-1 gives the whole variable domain KAGVTQTPRYLIKTRGQQVTLSCSPISGHRSVSWYQQTPGQGLQFLFEYFSETQRNKGNFPGRFSGRQFSNSRSEMNVSTLELGDSALYLCASSEAGPVAYNEQFFGPGTRLTVL.

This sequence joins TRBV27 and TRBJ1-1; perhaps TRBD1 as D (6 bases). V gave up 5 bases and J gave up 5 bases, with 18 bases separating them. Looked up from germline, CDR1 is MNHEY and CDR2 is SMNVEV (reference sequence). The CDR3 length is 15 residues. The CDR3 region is CASSLRQDRTTEAFF. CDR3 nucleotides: TGTGCCAGCAGTCTCCGACAGGACAGAACTACTGAAGCTTTCTTT.

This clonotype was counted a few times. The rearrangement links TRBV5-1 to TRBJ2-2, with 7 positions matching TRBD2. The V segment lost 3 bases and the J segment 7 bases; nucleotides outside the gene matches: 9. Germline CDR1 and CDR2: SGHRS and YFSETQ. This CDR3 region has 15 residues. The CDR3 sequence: CASSSAGTVGGELFF. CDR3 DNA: TGCGCCAGCAGCTCAGCGGGAACCGTCGGCGGGGAGCTGTTTTTT.

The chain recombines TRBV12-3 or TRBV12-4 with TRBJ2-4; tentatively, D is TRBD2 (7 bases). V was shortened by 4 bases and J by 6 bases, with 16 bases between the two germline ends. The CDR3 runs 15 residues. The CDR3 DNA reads TGTGCCAGCAGTTGGGGGCTTTGGGGGGGAAACATTCAGTACTTC. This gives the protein CASSWGLWGGNIQYF.

CDR3 in DNA: TGTGCCAGCAGTTCCCGGTTTGAACAGCCCCAGCATTTT. This codes for CASSSRFEQPQHF. The chain couples TRBV6-5 to TRBJ1-5; no firm D call. Germline V lookup: CDR1 MNHEY, CDR2 SVGAGI. V dropped 4 bases and J dropped 7 bases, with 11 bases sitting between them. This CDR3 has 13 residues.

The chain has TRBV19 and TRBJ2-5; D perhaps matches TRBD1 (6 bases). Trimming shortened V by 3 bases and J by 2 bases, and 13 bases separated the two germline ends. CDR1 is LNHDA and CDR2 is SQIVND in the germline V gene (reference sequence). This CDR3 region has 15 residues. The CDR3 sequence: CASSIRGSWQETQYF. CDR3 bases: TGTGCCAGTAGTATTAGGGGGTCATGGCAAGAGACCCAGTACTTC.